This TCR beta chain originates from a study of blood T cell repertoires in COVID-19. This CDR3 has 13 residues. Germline values: CDR1 SGHTS, CDR2 YDEGEE. After removal of 10 bases from V and 4 bases from J, the junction contained 6 bases not matched to a gene. Original processing notes: For nucleated cells, counts were estimated from reference gene primer amplification. The method was immunoSEQ multiplex PCR; TCRdb's version includes in-frame clones alone and lacks a portion of them. The V and J calls and clone size come from that table; D and trimming were worked out from the DNA. The sample consists of hundreds of thousands of clones, 85% to 90% of them appearing once. This clone has only one observation.

Sequenced input: peripheral blood. The receptor's source is a woman in her 30s with COVID-19, enrolled during active disease. The chain couples TRBV5-8 to TRBJ1-1, with 11 bases aligning to TRBD1. The CDR3 spells CAADRGRVTEAFF. DNA of the CDR3: TGTGCCGCGGACAGGGGGCGCGTCACTGAAGCTTTCTTT. The full variable domain, its missing parts supplied by reference TRBV5-8 and TRBJ1-1, is EAGVTQSPTHLIKTRGQQATLRCSPISGHTSVYWYQQALGLGLQFLLWYDEGEERNRGNFPPRFSGRQFPNYSSELNVNALELEDSALYLCAADRGRVTEAFFGQGTRLTVV.